Here is one TCR beta chain with its context. The V and J ends lost 5 bases and 7 bases, in that order; junction bases with no gene match: 7. The germline CDR1 and CDR2 sequences are MDHEN and SYDVKM. The CDR3 is 14 amino acids. Some clones are missing from TCRdb's copy, which holds only in-frame ones; the method was immunoSEQ multiplex PCR. This table holds around 750,000 clones, around 67% found once. This sample stems from a study of shared clonotypes between healthy human individuals. Material for sequencing was memory CD4+ T cells sorted from blood. Subset: CD45RA-negative fraction. V and J are TRBV28 and TRBJ2-5; 10 positions match TRBD1. The receptor was derived from a woman in her thirties in good health. CDR3 nucleotides: TGTGCCAGCAGTCCGGGACAGGGGATCGGGACCCAGTACTTC. Its protein is CASSPGQGIGTQYF.